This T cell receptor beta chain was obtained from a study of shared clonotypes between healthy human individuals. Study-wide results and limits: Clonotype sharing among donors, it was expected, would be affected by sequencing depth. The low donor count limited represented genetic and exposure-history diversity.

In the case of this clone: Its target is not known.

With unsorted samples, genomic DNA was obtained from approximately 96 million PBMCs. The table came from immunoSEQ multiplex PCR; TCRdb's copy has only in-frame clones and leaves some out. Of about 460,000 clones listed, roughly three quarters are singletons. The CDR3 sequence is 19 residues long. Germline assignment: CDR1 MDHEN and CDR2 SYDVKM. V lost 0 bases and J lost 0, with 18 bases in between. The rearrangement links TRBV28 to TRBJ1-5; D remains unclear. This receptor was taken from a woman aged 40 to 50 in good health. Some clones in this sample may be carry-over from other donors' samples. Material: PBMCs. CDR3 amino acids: CASSLWGTAVTNSNQPQHF. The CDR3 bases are TGTGCCAGCAGTTTATGGGGTACGGCTGTTACGAATAGCAATCAGCCCCAGCATTTT.